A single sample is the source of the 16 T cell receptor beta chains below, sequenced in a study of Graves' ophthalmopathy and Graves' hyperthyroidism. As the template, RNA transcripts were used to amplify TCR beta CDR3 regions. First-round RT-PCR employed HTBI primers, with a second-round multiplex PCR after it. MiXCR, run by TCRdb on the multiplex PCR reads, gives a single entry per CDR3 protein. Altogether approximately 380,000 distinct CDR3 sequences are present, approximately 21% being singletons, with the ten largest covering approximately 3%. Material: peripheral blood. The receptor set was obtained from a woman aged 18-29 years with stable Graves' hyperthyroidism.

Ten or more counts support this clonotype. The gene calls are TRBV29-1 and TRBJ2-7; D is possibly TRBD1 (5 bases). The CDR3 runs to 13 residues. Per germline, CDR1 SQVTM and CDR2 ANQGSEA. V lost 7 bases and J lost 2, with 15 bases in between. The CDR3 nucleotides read TGCAGCGCAGTTCTTGACAGAGCCTACGAGCAGTACTTC. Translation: CSAVLDRAYEQYF.

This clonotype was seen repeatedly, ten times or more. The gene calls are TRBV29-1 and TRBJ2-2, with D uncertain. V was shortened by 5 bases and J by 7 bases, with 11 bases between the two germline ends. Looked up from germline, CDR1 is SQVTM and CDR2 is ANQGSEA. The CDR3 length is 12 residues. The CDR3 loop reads CSVKGWHGELFF. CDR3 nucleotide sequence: TGCAGCGTTAAGGGATGGCACGGGGAGCTGTTTTTT.

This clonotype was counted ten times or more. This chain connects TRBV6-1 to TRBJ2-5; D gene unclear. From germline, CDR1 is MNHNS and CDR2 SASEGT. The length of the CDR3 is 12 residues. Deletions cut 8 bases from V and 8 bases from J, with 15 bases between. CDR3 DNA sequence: TGTGCCAGCGGATCCCGGCAGGCTACCCAGTACTTC. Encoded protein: CASGSRQATQYF.

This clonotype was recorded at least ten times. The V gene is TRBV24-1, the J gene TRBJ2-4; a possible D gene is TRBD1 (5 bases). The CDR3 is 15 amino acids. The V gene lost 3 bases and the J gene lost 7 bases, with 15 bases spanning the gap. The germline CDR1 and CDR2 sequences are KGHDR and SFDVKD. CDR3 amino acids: CATSDPRGASNIQYF. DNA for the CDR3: TGTGCCACCAGTGATCCTCGTGGGGCCTCTAACATTCAGTACTTC.

This chain's CDR3 is CASSNDRLYNSPLHF. DNA for the CDR3: TGTGCCAGCAGCAACGACAGACTCTATAATTCACCCCTCCACTTT. The chain employs TRBV27 and TRBJ1-6, with D perhaps TRBD1 (5 bases). Looked up from germline, CDR1 is MNHEY and CDR2 is SMNVEV (reference sequence). V dropped 6 bases and J dropped 3 bases, with 12 bases sitting between them. The CDR3 totals 15 residues.

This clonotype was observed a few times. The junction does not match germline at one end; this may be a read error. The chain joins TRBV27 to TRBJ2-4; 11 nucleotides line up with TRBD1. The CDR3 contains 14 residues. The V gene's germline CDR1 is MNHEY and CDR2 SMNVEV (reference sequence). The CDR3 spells CASSLGDRGYIKYF. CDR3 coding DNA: TGTGCCAGCAGTTTAGGGGACAGGGGGTACATTAAGTACTTC.

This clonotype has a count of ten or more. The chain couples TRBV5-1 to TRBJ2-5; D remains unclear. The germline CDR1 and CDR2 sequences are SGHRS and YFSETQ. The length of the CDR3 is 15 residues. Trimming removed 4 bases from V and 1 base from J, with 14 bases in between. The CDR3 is CASSPSYDGQETQYF. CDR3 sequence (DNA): TGCGCCAGCAGCCCCTCCTACGACGGCCAAGAGACCCAGTACTTC.

The CDR3 loop is CAWSFTTDTQYF. The CDR3 coding sequence is TGTGCCTGGAGTTTTACCACAGATACGCAGTATTTT. The V and J genes are TRBV30 and TRBJ2-3; no firm D call. Germline lookup yields CDR1 GTSNPN and CDR2 SVGIG (reference sequence). Between the trimmed V and J ends, which lost 2 bases and 2 bases, there was a span of 5 bases. The CDR3 has 12 amino acids.

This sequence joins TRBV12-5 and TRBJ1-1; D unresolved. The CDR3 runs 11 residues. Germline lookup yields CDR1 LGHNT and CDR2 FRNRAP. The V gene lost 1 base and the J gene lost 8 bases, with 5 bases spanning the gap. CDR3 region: CASGLAREAFF. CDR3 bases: TGTGCTAGTGGTTTGGCGAGAGAAGCTTTCTTT. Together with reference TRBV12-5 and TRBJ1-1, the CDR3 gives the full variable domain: DARVTQTPRHKVTEMGQEVTMRCQPILGHNTVFWYRQTMMQGLELLAYFRNRAPLDDSGMPKDRFSAEMPDATLATLKIQPSEPRDSAVYFCASGLAREAFFGQGTRLTVV.

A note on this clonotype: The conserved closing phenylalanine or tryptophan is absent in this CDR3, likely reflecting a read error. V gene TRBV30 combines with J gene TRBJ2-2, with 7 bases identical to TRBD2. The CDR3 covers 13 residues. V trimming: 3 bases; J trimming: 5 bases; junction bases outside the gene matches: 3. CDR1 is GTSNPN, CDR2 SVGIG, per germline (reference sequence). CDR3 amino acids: CAWRREWTGELFL. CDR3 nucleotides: TGTGCCTGGAGGCGGGAGTGGACCGGGGAGCTGTTTTTG.

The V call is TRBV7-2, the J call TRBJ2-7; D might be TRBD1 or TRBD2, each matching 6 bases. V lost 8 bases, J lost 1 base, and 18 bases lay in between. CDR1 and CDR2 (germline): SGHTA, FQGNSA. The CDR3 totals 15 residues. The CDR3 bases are TGTGCCAGCTGCCAACCGACTAGGGGGTCCTACGAGCAGTACTTC. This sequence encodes CASCQPTRGSYEQYF.

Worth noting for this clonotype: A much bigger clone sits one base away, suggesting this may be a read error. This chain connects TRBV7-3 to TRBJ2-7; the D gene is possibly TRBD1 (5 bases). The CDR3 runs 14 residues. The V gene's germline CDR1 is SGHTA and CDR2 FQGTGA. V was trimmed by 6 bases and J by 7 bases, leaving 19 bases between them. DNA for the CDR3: TGTGCCAGCAGGTACGCGGCAGGGCGTCAAGAGCAGTACGTC. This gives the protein CASRYAAGRQEQYV.

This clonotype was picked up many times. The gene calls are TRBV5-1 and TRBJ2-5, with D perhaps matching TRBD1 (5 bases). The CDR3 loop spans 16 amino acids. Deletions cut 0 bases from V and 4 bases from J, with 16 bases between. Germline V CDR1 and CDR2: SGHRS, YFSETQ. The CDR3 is CASSLARAGGGETQYF. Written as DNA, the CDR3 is TGCGCCAGCAGCTTGGCCAGGGCAGGCGGCGGAGAGACCCAGTACTTC. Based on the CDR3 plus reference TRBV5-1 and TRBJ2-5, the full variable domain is KAGVTQTPRYLIKTRGQQVTLSCSPISGHRSVSWYQQTPGQGLQFLFEYFSETQRNKGNFPGRFSGRQFSNSRSEMNVSTLELGDSALYLCASSLARAGGGETQYFGPGTRLLVL.

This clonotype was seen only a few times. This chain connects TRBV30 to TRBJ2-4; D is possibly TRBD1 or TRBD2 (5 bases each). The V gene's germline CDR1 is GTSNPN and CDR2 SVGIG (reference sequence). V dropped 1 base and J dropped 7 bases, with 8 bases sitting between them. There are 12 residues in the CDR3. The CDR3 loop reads CAWSAGDNIQYF. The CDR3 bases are TGTGCCTGGAGTGCTGGGGACAACATTCAGTACTTC.

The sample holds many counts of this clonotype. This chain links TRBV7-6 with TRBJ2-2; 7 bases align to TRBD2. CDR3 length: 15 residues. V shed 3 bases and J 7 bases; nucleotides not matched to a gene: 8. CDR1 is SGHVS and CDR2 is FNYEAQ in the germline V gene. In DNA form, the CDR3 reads TGTGCCAGCAGCTTGGGGCAGCGGGAAGTCGGGGAGCTGTTTTTT. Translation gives CASSLGQREVGELFF.

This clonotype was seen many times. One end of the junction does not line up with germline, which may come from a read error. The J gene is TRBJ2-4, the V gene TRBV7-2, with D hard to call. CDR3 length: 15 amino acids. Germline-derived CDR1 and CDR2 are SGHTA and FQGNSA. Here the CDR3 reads CASSWVGQAANIKYF. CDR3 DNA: TGTGCCAGCAGCTGGGTAGGGCAGGCCGCAAACATTAAGTACTTC. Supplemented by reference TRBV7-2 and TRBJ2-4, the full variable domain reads GAGVSQSPSNKVTEKGKDVELRCDPISGHTALYWYRQSLGQGLEFLIYFQGNSAPDKSGLPSDRFSAERTGGSVSTLTIQRTQQEDSAVYLCASSWVGQAANIKYFGAGTRLSVL.